Listed here is a single T cell receptor beta chain. What this receptor recognizes is not known. The intended sense of this specimen's time point label: baseline before first vaccination. Samples from vaccinated people were obtained from the UK trials COV001 and COV002, which included a single-blind randomized controlled phase 2/3 trial of AZD1222 (ChAdOx1 nCoV-19) in healthy adults. For TCRbeta chain sequencing, PBMC samples were collected from trial participants at day 0 and at day 28 after the second dose. The entry originates in a study of T cell responses to AZD1222 COVID-19 vaccine (dated by TCRdb to 2020 to 2022). Context from the whole study: A total of 230 or so trial participants underwent TCR sequencing, of whom around 200 received two doses of AZD1222 and some 26 received two doses of the MenACWY control vaccine. Enrollment into the trials was organized by age into subgroups of 18-55, 56-69 and 70-plus years, and those subgroups contained roughly 140, 27 and 60 TCR-sequenced participants, respectively. Overall results and qualifications from the work: Conclusions about previously exposed vaccinees are limited, since just 5 to 7 AZD1222 recipients were seropositive for SARS-CoV-2 at baseline. After two AZD1222 doses, both the breadth and the depth of spike-specific TCRs were significantly higher than at day 0 and than in MenACWY recipients. The vaccine-associated CD4 TCRs covered the entire spike protein, and the dominant responses fell in regions 160-218 and 743-854. Participants were mostly white British and included more females than males, and it was suggested by the authors that clonal diversity may have been underestimated. In the small 56-69-year group, the increase in depth fell short of significance, most likely because of low power. Because no samples from the day 14 peak response were available, repertoires could be characterized only after the peak T cell response. Nearly half of unique spike-specific TCRs reportedly recognized epitopes outside regions mutated in the B.1.351 and B.1.1.7 variants.

The CDR3 regions of human TCRbeta chains were analyzed by immunosequencing. Per the authors' processing: TCRs in the repertoires were matched against a reference library of SARS-CoV-2-specific TCRs that had been generated with the MIRA antigen-specificity platform. Breadth was defined as the fraction of unique TCRs that were SARS-CoV-2-associated. Depth was defined as the fraction of total T cells that were SARS-CoV-2-associated. Using the MIRA data, each spike-specific TCR was mapped to the spike region that the TCR reacts to and placed in a CD4 or CD8 class. Log10-transformed breadth and depth values were compared by one-way ANOVA with Sidak's multiple comparisons tests. This is the immuneACCESS table as TCRdb keeps it, with only in-frame sequences that have V and J called. A part of the clones is gone; compared with another copy, unresolved V genes explain less than half, and the rest is unexplained. The V and J calls and clone size are taken from that table; D and trimming were inferred from the DNA. The sample's own table lists 150,000 or so clones. The biggest ten clones account for about 2% of the sample.

CDR1 and CDR2 are drawn from the germline V gene (reference sequence): LNHNV, YYDKDF. The CDR3 runs 14 residues from the cysteine to the phenylalanine. Only the CDR3 DNA stays, 42 bases, in frame from base 1. V is pruned by 4 bases and J by 4 bases, leaving 4 bases of the junction without a gene match. Sequenced material: peripheral blood. The sequence is built from TRBV15 and TRBJ1-3; 7 central bases correspond to TRBD1. The receptor was isolated from an adult in good health. Read as DNA, the sequence is TGTGCCACCAGCAAGGGGGCTGGCGGAAACACCATATATTTT. This sequence encodes CATSKGAGGNTIYF.